What follows describes a single T cell receptor beta chain. V lost 3 bases and J 6 bases, leaving 6 bases between the germline ends. CDR1 MNHEY and CDR2 SVGAGI come from the germline V gene. The CDR3 runs to 12 residues. Produced via immunoSEQ multiplex PCR; TCRdb's table is partial and in-frame only. Among approximately 74,000 clones listed, 75% to 95% were seen once. The data are from a study of OX40 agonist ivuxolimab in advanced cancers. J is TRBJ2-1 and V is TRBV6-5; perhaps TRBD2 as D (5 bases). The material was CD4+ or CD8+ T cells sorted from blood, obtained in a trial of the OX40 agonist ivuxolimab. The sequence came from an adult with an advanced solid tumor such as melanoma, head and neck, liver or kidney cancer. CDR3 sequence reads: CASSYRGNEQFF. As DNA, the CDR3 is TGTGCCAGCAGTTATCGGGGCAATGAGCAGTTCTTC.